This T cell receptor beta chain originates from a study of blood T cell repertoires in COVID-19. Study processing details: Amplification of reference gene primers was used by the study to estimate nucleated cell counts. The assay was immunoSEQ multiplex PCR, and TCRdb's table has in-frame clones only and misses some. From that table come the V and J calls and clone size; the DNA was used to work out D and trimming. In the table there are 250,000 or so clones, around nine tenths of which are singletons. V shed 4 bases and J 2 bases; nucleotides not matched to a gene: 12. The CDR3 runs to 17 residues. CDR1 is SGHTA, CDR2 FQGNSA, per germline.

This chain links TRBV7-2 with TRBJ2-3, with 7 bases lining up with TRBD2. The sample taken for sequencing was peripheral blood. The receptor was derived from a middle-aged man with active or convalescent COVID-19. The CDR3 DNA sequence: TGTGCCAGCAGCTCAGGGAGGGCTAGGCCGGTCACAGATACGCAGTATTTT. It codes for CASSSGRARPVTDTQYF.